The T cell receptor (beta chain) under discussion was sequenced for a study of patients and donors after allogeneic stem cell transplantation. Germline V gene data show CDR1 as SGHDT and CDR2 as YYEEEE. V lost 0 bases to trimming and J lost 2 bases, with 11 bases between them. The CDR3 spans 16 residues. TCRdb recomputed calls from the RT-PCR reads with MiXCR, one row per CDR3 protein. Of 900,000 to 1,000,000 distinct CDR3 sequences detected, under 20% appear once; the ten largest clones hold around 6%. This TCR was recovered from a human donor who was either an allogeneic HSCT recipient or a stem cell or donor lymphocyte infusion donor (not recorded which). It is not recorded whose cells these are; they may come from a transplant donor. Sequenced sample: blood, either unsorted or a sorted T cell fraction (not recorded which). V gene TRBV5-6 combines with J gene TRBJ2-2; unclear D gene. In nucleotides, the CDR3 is TGTGCCAGCAGCTTGGCCTGGCAGATAAACACCGGGGAGCTGTTTTTT. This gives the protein CASSLAWQINTGELFF.